The sample holds a few counts of the clone carrying this T cell receptor beta chain. Its antigen remains unidentified. The CDR3 is 14 residues long. The ends were cut back, 5 bases at V and 5 bases at J, with 15 bases in the middle. Germline CDR1 is SGHAT and CDR2 is FQDESV (reference sequence). The data were obtained in a study of T-cell memory formation after mild COVID-19. About the research overall: TCR clustering was largely donor specific. Study findings and constraints: Within pre-infection memory, some responding clones were found, suggesting cross-reactive memory joined.

TCRdb called the 5' RACE reads again in MiXCR, with one record for every CDR3 protein. The repertoire has 200,000 to 300,000 distinct CDR3 sequences, just over 15% of them found once; the top ten carry around 2%. This clonotype was sampled from an adult woman who had mild COVID-19 (a few samples of this study predate the infection). Cell type and time point are not known. Sample: PBMCs or a T cell subset sorted from them (not recorded which). V and J are TRBV11-1 and TRBJ2-5; TRBD2 might be the D (5 bases). The CDR3 loop is CASSERTLGETQYF. The CDR3 DNA follows: TGTGCCAGCAGCGAGAGGACTTTGGGGGAGACCCAGTACTTC.